The rows below give T cell receptor beta chains drawn from one sample of a study of T cells in Graves' hyperthyroidism and ophthalmopathy. TCRdb re-called the multiplex PCR reads through MiXCR, storing one row per CDR3 protein. Here the sample spans about 250,000 distinct CDR3 sequences, approximately 23% being singletons. Sequencing was performed on blood. The receptor set was obtained from a man aged 25-45 years with Graves' ophthalmopathy. CDR3s include the opening cysteine and the closing phenylalanine or tryptophan. The D gene is left open where the match is weak. Part of the rows lack a size; the others show once, few, many or a class for expanded clones.

D,size,V,J,CDR3,DNA
NA,NA,TRBV18,TRBJ2-3,CASSLPGSDTQYF,TGTGCCAGCTCCTTACCGGGGTCAGATACGCAGTATTTT
NA,few,TRBV20-1,TRBJ1-2,CSARSDWEGGYGYTF,TGCAGTGCTAGATCCGACTGGGAGGGGGGCTATGGCTACACCTTC
NA,NA,TRBV7-3,TRBJ1-1,CASSGGGLTEAFF,TGTGCCAGCAGCGGTGGGGGGCTCACTGAAGCTTTCTTT
NA,NA,TRBV19,TRBJ2-3,CASTWTSTTDTQYF,TGTGCCAGTACTTGGACGTCAACTACAGATACGCAGTATTTT
TRBD2,few,TRBV15,TRBJ2-7,CATSRGLAGALFSYEQYF,TGTGCCACCAGCAGGGGACTAGCGGGAGCTTTATTCTCCTACGAGCAGTACTTC
NA,many,TRBV2,TRBJ2-2,CASSERGGGDTGELFF,TGTGCCAGCAGTGAAAGGGGAGGGGGGGACACCGGGGAGCTGTTTTTT
NA,few,TRBV6-1,TRBJ1-6,CASSEGKGSGGSPLHF,TGTGCCAGCAGTGAAGGAAAGGGGTCTGGGGGCTCACCCCTCCACTTT
NA,NA,TRBV5-6,TRBJ1-3,CASSLDGGRNTIYF,TGTGCCAGCAGCTTGGATGGGGGCAGAAACACCATATATTTT
NA,NA,TRBV29-1,TRBJ2-4,CSVRPGGGIQYF,TGCAGCGTGAGACCCGGCGGAGGTATTCAGTACTTC
NA,many,TRBV30,TRBJ2-3,CAWAGYPGPQYF,TGTGCCTGGGCCGGATACCCGGGTCCGCAGTATTTT
NA,NA,TRBV7-9,TRBJ2-1,CASSRSGFRGTYNEQFF,TGTGCCAGCAGCCGGAGTGGGTTCCGGGGTACCTACAATGAGCAGTTCTTC
TRBD2,NA,TRBV6-1,TRBJ2-1,CASSERASGYNEQFF,TGTGCCAGCAGTGAGAGGGCTAGCGGTTACAATGAGCAGTTCTTC
TRBD2,many,TRBV7-3,TRBJ2-3,CASSLIGGRDTQYF,TGTGCCAGCAGCTTAATAGGCGGGAGGGATACGCAGTATTTT
NA,few,TRBV2,TRBJ2-5,CASSRDFQTQYF,TGTGCCAGCAGCCGGGACTTTCAGACCCAGTACTTC
TRBD2,many,TRBV6-1,TRBJ2-7,CASSSGLVDEQYF,TGTGCCAGCAGTTCGGGACTAGTCGACGAGCAGTACTTC
NA,NA,TRBV20-1,TRBJ2-1,CSASNFRTTTGEQFF,TGCAGTGCTAGTAATTTTCGGACAACTACAGGTGAGCAGTTCTTC
TRBD2,NA,TRBV6-1,TRBJ2-5,CASRAGGGPQETQYF,TGTGCCAGCAGGGCGGGCGGGGGGCCCCAAGAGACCCAGTACTTC
NA,NA,TRBV7-9,TRBJ2-1,CASSLEGQGSYNEQFF,TGTGCCAGCAGCTTAGAGGGGCAGGGGTCCTACAATGAGCAGTTCTTC
TRBD1,many,TRBV28,TRBJ2-5,CASSMDRGETQYF,TGTGCCAGCAGTATGGACAGGGGCGAGACCCAGTACTTC
TRBD1,few,TRBV11-1,TRBJ2-3,CASSVVEGATDTQYF,TGTGCCAGCAGCGTAGTAGAGGGGGCCACAGATACGCAGTATTTT
TRBD2,once,TRBV9,TRBJ2-3,CAISSPGLSWQYF,TGTGCCATCAGCTCACCGGGACTATCTTGGCAGTATTTT
TRBD1,NA,TRBV27,TRBJ1-1,CASSVSPGTGTEAFF,TGTGCCAGCAGTGTCTCCCCAGGGACAGGCACTGAAGCTTTCTTT
NA,many,TRBV7-9,TRBJ2-1,CASIAGARTANEQFF,TGTGCCAGCATCGCGGGGGCAAGGACTGCCAATGAGCAGTTCTTC
TRBD1,many,TRBV6-5,TRBJ1-2,CASSYLRTGGGYGYTF,TGTGCCAGCAGTTACCTCCGGACAGGGGGCGGGTATGGCTACACCTTC
TRBD1,NA,TRBV18,TRBJ2-1,CASSPPRDRAYNEQFF,TGTGCCAGCTCACCACCAAGGGACAGGGCCTACAATGAGCAGTTCTTC
TRBD1,NA,TRBV9,TRBJ1-2,CASSVGVTGDYGYTF,TGTGCCAGCAGCGTAGGAGTCACAGGGGACTATGGCTACACCTTC
NA,NA,TRBV7-3,TRBJ2-1,CASSQAAHNEQFF,TGTGCCAGCAGCCAGGCGGCTCACAATGAGCAGTTCTTC
NA,many,TRBV11-2,TRBJ1-6,CASSLEDNSPLHF,TGTGCCAGCAGCTTAGAGGACAATTCACCCCTCCACTTT
NA,NA,TRBV29-1,TRBJ2-3,CSVEDRGQRKAPTTTDTQYF,TGCAGCGTTGAAGATCGGGGACAACGAAAGGCCCCCACCACTACAGATACGCAGTATTTT
TRBD2,few,TRBV12-3/TRBV12-4,TRBJ2-7,CASSSPGTSGTYEQYF,TGTGCCAGCAGTTCCCCTGGGACTAGCGGTACCTACGAGCAGTACTTC
NA,NA,TRBV10-2,TRBJ2-5,CASSTTGKETQYF,TGCGCCAGCAGTACCACAGGGAAAGAGACCCAGTACTTC
NA,NA,TRBV9,TRBJ2-1,CASSAQGMAGYNEQFF,TGTGCCAGCAGCGCCCAGGGGATGGCGGGGTACAATGAGCAGTTCTTC
TRBD2,NA,TRBV29-1,TRBJ2-2,CSVELAGVVGELFF,TGCAGCGTTGAACTAGCGGGAGTGGTCGGGGAGCTGTTTTTT
NA,NA,TRBV11-3,TRBJ2-5,CASSLVGLPETQYF,TGTGCCAGCAGCTTAGTGGGACTGCCGGAGACCCAGTACTTC
NA,many,TRBV11-1,TRBJ2-3,CASSSYPHRTGADTQYF,TGTGCCAGCAGCTCCTATCCTCACCGTACGGGGGCAGATACGCAGTATTTT
NA,NA,TRBV28,TRBJ2-7,CASSALRNIAGESYEQYF,TGTGCCAGCAGTGCGTTGCGAAATATCGCGGGTGAATCCTACGAGCAGTACTTC
TRBD2,NA,TRBV7-3,TRBJ2-7,CASSLNSGRAGEQYF,TGTGCCAGCAGCTTAAATAGCGGGAGGGCCGGTGAGCAGTACTTC
NA,few,TRBV5-5,TRBJ1-5,CASSIYREFNQPQHF,TGTGCCAGCAGCATCTACCGGGAGTTCAATCAGCCCCAGCATTTT
NA,few,TRBV28,TRBJ2-7,CASSFLYAPSYEQYF,TGTGCCAGCAGTTTCCTATACGCCCCCTCCTACGAGCAGTACTTC
NA,NA,TRBV6-1,TRBJ1-1,CASRGRGTEAFF,TGTGCCAGCAGGGGACGGGGCACTGAAGCTTTCTTT
NA,NA,TRBV28,TRBJ2-7,CASSTYYEQYF,TGTGCCAGCAGTACCTACTACGAGCAGTACTTC
TRBD1,NA,TRBV2,TRBJ1-2,CASRAVQGNYGYTF,TGTGCCAGCAGGGCTGTACAGGGGAACTATGGCTACACCTTC
NA,many,TRBV11-2,TRBJ2-7,CASSRSPYEQYF,TGTGCCAGCAGCCGCAGTCCCTACGAGCAGTACTTC
NA,NA,TRBV10-3,TRBJ2-7,CAISGDMIFYEQYF,TGTGCCATCAGTGGGGACATGATCTTCTACGAGCAGTACTTC
TRBD1,many,TRBV2,TRBJ1-5,CASSLDRAINQPQHF,TGTGCCAGCAGTCTGGACAGGGCGATTAATCAGCCCCAGCATTTT